One T cell receptor (beta chain) is described in this entry. No antigen is known for it. CDR1 and CDR2 (germline): SGHTS, YDEGEE. Trimming shortened V by 0 bases and J by 1 base, and 14 bases separated the two germline ends. The CDR3 covers 17 residues. The sample is drawn from a study of cytomegalovirus exposure and HLA in healthy donors. Vbeta (60) and Jbeta (13) primers were used in the PCR. Using immunoSEQ multiplex PCR, the repertoire was profiled, and TCRdb retains in-frame clones only, with some absent. Among about 130,000 clones, 65% to 90% were seen once, and the ten largest hold roughly 2.6%. Study-level results: Because they were indistinguishable, some V segments, including TRBV6-2 and TRBV6-3, were excluded. Cytomegalovirus association was assigned to approximately 160 TCR beta chains.

V is TRBV5-8 and J is TRBJ2-1; possibly TRBD1 for D (5 bases). The TCR originated in a man aged 45-65 years in good health and CMV-seronegative. The specimen sequenced was PBMCs. The CDR3 spells CASSLVGRVNSYNEQFF. The CDR3 nucleotides read TGTGCCAGCAGCTTGGTAGGCAGGGTCAATTCCTACAATGAGCAGTTCTTC.